Below are 25 T cell receptor beta chains sequenced from a single sample in a study of cytomegalovirus exposure and HLA in healthy donors. PCR used 60 Vbeta primers and 13 Jbeta primers. Profiled with immunoSEQ multiplex PCR; TCRdb holds only in-frame clones, not every one. This listing includes 35,000 to 50,000 clones. The sequenced sample was PBMCs. All receptors derive from a male donor in good health and CMV-seronegative.

The chain employs TRBV9 and TRBJ2-5, with TRBD1 matching over 8 bases. Germline CDR1 is SGDLS and CDR2 is YYNGEE. The CDR3 runs 15 residues. With 0 bases clipped from V and 4 bases from J, the junction kept 5 bases outside the gene matches. CDR3 coding DNA: TGTGCCAGCAGCGTAGGGACAGGGCCCGGAGAGACCCAGTACTTC. It encodes CASSVGTGPGETQYF.

The V gene is TRBV30, the J gene TRBJ1-6; D is perhaps TRBD1 (6 bases). This CDR3 has 14 residues. Trimming pared 2 bases from V and 7 bases from J, leaving 12 bases between. Per germline, CDR1 GTSNPN and CDR2 SVGIG (reference sequence). The CDR3 sequence: CAWSWKGVNSPLHF. CDR3 sequence (DNA): TGTGCCTGGAGTTGGAAGGGGGTAAATTCACCCCTCCACTTT.

The chain carries TRBV5-4 and TRBJ1-2; no definite D call. In germline, CDR1 is SGHNT, CDR2 YYREEE (reference sequence). This CDR3 is built from 12 residues. V was cut by 9 bases and J by 4 bases, with 13 bases left in between. For the CDR3, the DNA is TGTGCCATCAAGGAGGAGGGCTATGGCTACACCTTC. Translating it yields CAIKEEGYGYTF.

V gene TRBV7-2 combines with J gene TRBJ1-1; no reliable D call. V gave up 4 bases and J gave up 10 bases, with 13 bases separating them. Germline V gene lookup returns CDR1 SGHTA and CDR2 FQGNSA. The CDR3 sequence is 12 residues long. The CDR3 DNA follows: TGTGCCAGCAGCTCACAAAGACTGGGAGCTTTCTTT. Translation: CASSSQRLGAFF.

The chain joins TRBV7-9 to TRBJ2-1, with a weak D call TRBD1 (5 bases). Trimming removed 5 bases at V and 0 bases at J, with 14 bases between. Germline V gene lookup returns CDR1 SEHNR and CDR2 FQNEAQ (reference sequence). The CDR3 has 16 amino acids. The CDR3 reads CASSHLDKSSYNEQFF. The CDR3 bases are TGTGCCAGCAGCCACCTGGACAAGAGCTCCTACAATGAGCAGTTCTTC.

The chain couples TRBV7-2 to TRBJ2-5; 7 bases fit TRBD1. Near its end, the DNA agrees better with TRBJ2-7, so the J call may be wrong. The CDR3 spans 12 residues. Germline CDR1 is SGHTA and CDR2 is FQGNSA. DNA of the CDR3: TGTGCCAGCCGCACAGGGGCGGCCGAGCAGTACTTC. Translation: CASRTGAAEQYF.

The chain couples TRBV5-1 to TRBJ1-4; 8 bases are shared with TRBD1. The ends lost 0 bases at V and 8 bases at J; junction bases unmatched: 6. There are 15 residues in the CDR3. Germline values: CDR1 SGHRS, CDR2 YFSETQ. The DNA for the CDR3 is TGCGCCAGCAGCTTGGGACAGGGGACAAAGGAAAAACTGTTTTTT. It yields the protein CASSLGQGTKEKLFF. Supplemented by reference TRBV5-1 and TRBJ1-4, the full variable domain reads KAGVTQTPRYLIKTRGQQVTLSCSPISGHRSVSWYQQTPGQGLQFLFEYFSETQRNKGNFPGRFSGRQFSNSRSEMNVSTLELGDSALYLCASSLGQGTKEKLFFGSGTQLSVL.

The chain has TRBV2 and TRBJ2-1; TRBD2 agrees at 8 bases. The CDR3 runs to 13 residues. Per the germline V gene, CDR1 is SNHLY and CDR2 is FYNNEI. V lost 6 bases to trimming and J lost 7 bases; unmatched junction nucleotides: 5. In DNA, the CDR3 is TGTGCCAGCAGGGGGACTAGGCAGAATGAGCAGTTCTTC. Its protein is CASRGTRQNEQFF.

The chain combines TRBV27 with TRBJ2-7, with D possibly TRBD1 on 5 matching bases. The CDR3 has 17 amino acids. Trimming stripped 3 bases from V and 0 bases from J, with 18 bases between. Germline V CDR1 and CDR2: MNHEY, SMNVEV (reference sequence). CDR3 loop: CASSFIAPTGSSYEQYF. Written as DNA, the CDR3 is TGTGCCAGCAGTTTTATCGCCCCCACAGGCAGCTCCTACGAGCAGTACTTC.

The chain carries TRBV18 and TRBJ2-3, with 11 bases that match TRBD2. Germline trimming cut 0 bases from V and 0 bases from J; bases unmatched to any gene: 2. Germline loops: CDR1 KGHSH, CDR2 LQKENI. This CDR3 is 17 amino acids long. CDR3 sequence: CASSPPGTSGSTDTQYF. Here the CDR3 DNA reads TGTGCCAGCTCACCACCAGGGACTAGCGGTAGCACAGATACGCAGTATTTT.

The V gene is TRBV7-9, the J gene TRBJ1-4, with TRBD1 matching over 9 bases. Unmatched junction bases numbered 5, after V lost 5 bases and J lost 7 bases. The CDR3 is made up of 14 amino acids. CDR1 and CDR2 (germline): SEHNR, FQNEAQ (reference sequence). CDR3 loop: CASSPGQGGEKLFF. The CDR3 DNA reads TGTGCCAGCAGCCCGGGACAGGGAGGTGAAAAACTGTTTTTT.

The chain uses TRBV28 and TRBJ1-4; 8 bases are shared with TRBD1. CDR3 length equals 13 residues. V was pared by 5 bases and J by 8 bases, with 4 bases of the junction left unmatched. Germline CDR1 MDHEN, CDR2 SYDVKM. The CDR3 DNA reads TGTGCCAGCAGTGGACAGGGCCGAGAAAAACTGTTTTTT. Protein sequence: CASSGQGREKLFF.

The V and J genes are TRBV5-4 and TRBJ2-6; maybe TRBD1 (5 bases). The CDR3 is 17 amino acids. The germline V gene has CDR1 SGHNT and CDR2 YYREEE (reference sequence). V was clipped by 0 bases and J by 4 bases, with 14 bases between them. The CDR3 DNA is TGTGCCAGCAGCTTGGCCGGTAGGGGATCAGGGGCCAACGTCCTGACTTTC. Translated, it gives CASSLAGRGSGANVLTF.

The J gene is TRBJ1-1, the V gene TRBV11-2; 7 bases agree with TRBD1. The CDR3 is 13 amino acids. The V gene's germline CDR1 is SGHAT and CDR2 FQNNGV. V lost 3 bases, J lost 3 bases, and 1 base stayed unmatched. As DNA, the CDR3 is TGTGCCAGCAGCTTCCAGGGGGACACTGAAGCTTTCTTT. It translates to CASSFQGDTEAFF.

This chain connects TRBV5-5 to TRBJ2-7; D gene uncertain. CDR3 size: 13 residues. The V and J ends lost 0 bases and 2 bases respectively, with 6 bases between them. The germline CDR1 and CDR2 sequences are SGHKS and YYEKEE (reference sequence). The CDR3 loop is CASSLAPAYEQYF. Here the CDR3 DNA reads TGTGCCAGCAGCTTGGCGCCGGCCTACGAGCAGTACTTC.

This rearrangement joins TRBV6-1 to TRBJ2-1; D possibly corresponds to TRBD1 (6 bases). Germline assignment: CDR1 MNHNS and CDR2 SASEGT. V lost 4 bases to trimming and J lost 6 bases, with 13 bases between them. The CDR3 is 14 amino acids. For the CDR3, the DNA is TGTGCCAGCAGTGTCCAGGGGCGGGTCAATGAGCAGTTCTTC. Its translation: CASSVQGRVNEQFF.

The chain uses TRBV4-2 and TRBJ1-2; D ambiguous. There are 14 residues in the CDR3. V gave up 0 bases and J gave up 0 bases, with 5 bases separating them. From germline, CDR1 is LGHNA and CDR2 YNFKEQ. The CDR3 loop is CASSQEFANYGYTF. CDR3 nucleotide sequence: TGTGCCAGCAGCCAAGAATTCGCTAACTATGGCTACACCTTC.

On this clone itself: This sample includes further DNA sequences coding for the same CDR3. The V and J genes are TRBV27 and TRBJ1-1; D is perhaps TRBD1 (6 bases). CDR1 is MNHEY and CDR2 is SMNVEV in the germline V gene (reference sequence). The V and J ends lost 5 bases and 1 base respectively, with 8 bases between them. The CDR3 has 13 residues. CDR3 protein: CASSQQGNTEAFF. DNA of the CDR3: TGTGCCAGCAGTCAACAGGGGAACACTGAAGCTTTCTTT.

The V call is TRBV18, the J call TRBJ1-2, with TRBD1 identical over 7 bases. This CDR3 comprises 14 residues. Trimming at V came to 3 bases and at J to 2 bases, leaving 3 bases not matched to a gene. Germline V gene data show CDR1 as KGHSH and CDR2 as LQKENI. The CDR3 nucleotides are TGTGCCAGCTCACCCGGACAGGCGAACTATGGCTACACCTTC. Amino acids: CASSPGQANYGYTF.

The chain recombines TRBV13 with TRBJ2-5; 7 nucleotides match TRBD1. V lost 5 bases and J lost 0; bases outside the gene matches: 6. Looked up from germline, CDR1 is PRHDT and CDR2 is FYEKMQ (reference sequence). CDR3 size: 15 residues. DNA for the CDR3: TGTGCCAGCAGCGGGGGACAGCGAGACCAAGAGACCCAGTACTTC. Translated, it gives CASSGGQRDQETQYF.

The V and J genes are TRBV4-3 and TRBJ2-5; 7 nucleotides match TRBD2. This CDR3 region has 17 residues. From germline, CDR1 is LGHNA and CDR2 YSLEER. V gave up 0 bases and J gave up 1 base; unmatched junction bases: 8. The CDR3 spells CASSQDLAGVRQETQYF. The CDR3 DNA reads as TGCGCCAGCAGCCAAGATCTTGCGGGGGTACGCCAAGAGACCCAGTACTTC.

On this clone: A read error may account for a junction end that differs from germline. The chain joins TRBV6-5 to TRBJ1-2, with D unresolved. Per germline, CDR1 MNHEY and CDR2 SVGAGI. The CDR3 covers 13 residues. The CDR3 sequence is CASSSQSNFGYTF. The CDR3 nucleotides are TGTGCCAGCAGTTCACAGAGTAACTTTGGCTACACCTTC.

V and J are TRBV5-4 and TRBJ2-2; 7 bases map to TRBD1. Trimming took 3 bases from V and 4 from J; bases not matched to a gene: 9. The CDR3 runs 16 residues. In germline, CDR1 is SGHNT, CDR2 YYREEE (reference sequence). Written as DNA, the CDR3 is TGTGCCAGCAGCTCCGGGACAGCAAAGGGCACCGGGGAGCTGTTTTTT. It codes for CASSSGTAKGTGELFF.

The chain uses TRBV7-9 and TRBJ1-1; no clear D. Germline CDR1 is SEHNR and CDR2 is FQNEAQ (reference sequence). CDR3 length: 15 amino acids. Trimming pared 6 bases from V and 0 bases from J, leaving 14 bases between. Here the CDR3 reads CASRRRTNMNTEAFF. The CDR3 region has the DNA TGTGCCAGCAGGCGACGGACTAACATGAACACTGAAGCTTTCTTT. Full variable domain (outside the CDR3, taken from reference TRBV7-9 and TRBJ1-1): DTGVSQNPRHKITKRGQNVTFRCDPISEHNRLYWYRQTLGQGPEFLTYFQNEAQLEKSRLLSDRFSAERPKGSFSTLEIQRTEQGDSAMYLCASRRRTNMNTEAFFGQGTRLTVV.

J is TRBJ1-2 and V is TRBV18, with 8 bases that match TRBD1. The V gene end was trimmed by 1 base and the J gene end by 4 bases; junction bases not matched to a gene: 5. The CDR3 has 15 amino acids. Germline V gene lookup returns CDR1 KGHSH and CDR2 LQKENI. Written as DNA, the CDR3 is TGTGCCAGCTCACCACTACAGGACAGGGCCTATGGCTACACCTTC. As protein: CASSPLQDRAYGYTF. The full variable domain, with the rest looked up from reference TRBV18 and TRBJ1-2, is NAGVMQNPRHLVRRRGQEARLRCSPMKGHSHVYWYRQLPEEGLKFMVYLQKENIIDESGMPKERFSAEFPKEGPSILRIQQVVRGDSAAYFCASSPLQDRAYGYTFGSGTRLTVV.